This record concerns one T cell receptor (beta chain) sequence. The data were taken from a study of blood T cell repertoires in COVID-19. Trimming took 5 bases from V and 0 from J; bases not matched to a gene: 5. Germline-derived CDR1 and CDR2 are LNHDA and SQIVND (reference sequence). This CDR3 region has 17 residues. Libraries were prepared by immunoSEQ multiplex PCR; TCRdb keeps only in-frame clonotypes and omits some of them. The sample consists of approximately 670,000 clones, more than 80% of them appearing once. The chain links TRBV19 to TRBJ2-3; 13 bases fit TRBD2. The clonotype was recovered from a woman aged 18-30 years with acute or convalescent COVID-19. The sample comprised peripheral blood. In DNA form, the CDR3 reads TGTGCCAGTAGTCCGGGACTAGCGGGGAGAAGCACAGATACGCAGTATTTT. Encoded protein: CASSPGLAGRSTDTQYF.